This passage covers 4 T cell receptor beta chains from one sample sequenced in a study of human T cells and chemical hapten exposure. Time point described: patch test 3, about 24 weeks after DPC sensitization. Noted treatment: therapeutic diphenylcyclopropenone sensitization with weekly scalp DPC. One entry per CDR3 protein results from TCRdb running MiXCR on the RACE reads. Among about 190,000 distinct CDR3 sequences, under 25% were seen once, and the ten largest hold 2% to 2.5%. Here the sequenced sample was whole blood, taken in connection with sensitization to the hapten diphenylcyclopropenone (DPC). The receptors were gathered from a woman in her thirties or forties with alopecia areata. Some clones in this sample may be carry-over from other donors' samples.

The chain recombines TRBV6-5 with TRBJ1-4, with D possibly TRBD1 on 6 matching bases. The CDR3 spans 14 residues. V was cut by 5 bases and J by 8 bases, with 15 bases left in between. In germline, CDR1 is MNHEY, CDR2 SVGAGI. The CDR3 DNA reads as TGTGCCAGCAGTGCCTGGGACATGCAAGAAAAACTGTTTTTT. Protein: CASSAWDMQEKLFF.

This sequence joins TRBV28 and TRBJ1-1, with D unclear. CDR1 and CDR2 (germline): MDHEN, SYDVKM. CDR3 length equals 14 residues. The V gene lost 6 bases and the J gene lost 0 bases, with 11 bases spanning the gap. In DNA form, the CDR3 reads TGTGCCAGCAGCCCACAGTCCTTGAACACTGAAGCTTTCTTT. Translation: CASSPQSLNTEAFF.

The CDR3 DNA reads as TGTGCCATCAGTTCGGACAACAATCAGCCCCAGCATTTT. Translating it yields CAISSDNNQPQHF. The chain is built from TRBV10-3 and TRBJ1-5; tentatively, D is TRBD1 (5 bases). The CDR3 sequence is 13 residues long. Trimming stripped 5 bases from V and 3 bases from J, with 8 bases between. CDR1 is ENHRY and CDR2 is SYGVKD in the germline V gene.

This clonotype was picked up one time. This chain links TRBV27 with TRBJ1-6; D remains ambiguous. V lost 4 bases to trimming and J lost 0 bases, with 7 bases between them. In germline, CDR1 is MNHEY, CDR2 SMNVEV (reference sequence). The CDR3 is 15 amino acids. The CDR3 here is CASSYQVSYNSPLHF. CDR3 DNA sequence: TGTGCCAGCAGTTATCAAGTCTCCTATAATTCACCCCTCCACTTT.